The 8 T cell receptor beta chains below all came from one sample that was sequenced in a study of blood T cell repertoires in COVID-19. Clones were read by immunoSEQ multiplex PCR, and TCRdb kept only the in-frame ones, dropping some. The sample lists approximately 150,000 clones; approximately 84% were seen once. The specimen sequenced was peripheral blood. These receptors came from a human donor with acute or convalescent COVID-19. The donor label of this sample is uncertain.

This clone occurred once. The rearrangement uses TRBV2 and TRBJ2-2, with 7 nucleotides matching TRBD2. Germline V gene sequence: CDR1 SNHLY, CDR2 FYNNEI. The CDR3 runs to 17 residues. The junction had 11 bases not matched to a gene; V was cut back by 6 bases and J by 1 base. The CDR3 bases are TGTGCCAGCAGCGCCCAGCAGGGACTATTGAACACCGGGGAGCTGTTTTTT. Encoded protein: CASSAQQGLLNTGELFF.

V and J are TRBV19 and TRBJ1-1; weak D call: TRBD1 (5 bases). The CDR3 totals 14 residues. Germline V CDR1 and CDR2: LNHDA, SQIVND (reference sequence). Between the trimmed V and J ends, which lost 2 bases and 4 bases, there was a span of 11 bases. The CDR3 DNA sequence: TGTGCCAGTAGTATACAGGGCAGGGTCACTGAAGCTTTCTTT. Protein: CASSIQGRVTEAFF.

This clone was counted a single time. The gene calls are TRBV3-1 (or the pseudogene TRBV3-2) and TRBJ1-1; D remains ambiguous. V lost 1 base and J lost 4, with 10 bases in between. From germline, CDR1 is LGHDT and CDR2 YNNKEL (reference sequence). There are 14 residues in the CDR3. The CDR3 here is CASSQARVVTEAFF. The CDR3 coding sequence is TGTGCCAGCAGCCAAGCACGGGTTGTCACTGAAGCTTTCTTT.

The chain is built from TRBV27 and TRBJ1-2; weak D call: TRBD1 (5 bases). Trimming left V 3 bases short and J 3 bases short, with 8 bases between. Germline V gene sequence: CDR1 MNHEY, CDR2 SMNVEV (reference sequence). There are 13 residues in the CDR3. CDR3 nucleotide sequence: TGTGCCAGCAGTTTCCCAGGGTACTATGGCTACACCTTC. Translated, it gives CASSFPGYYGYTF.

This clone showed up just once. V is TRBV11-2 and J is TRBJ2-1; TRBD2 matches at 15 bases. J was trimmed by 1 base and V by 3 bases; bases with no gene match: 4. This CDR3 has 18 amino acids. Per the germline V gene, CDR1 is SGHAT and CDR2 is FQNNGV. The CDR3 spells CASSFGTSGRRSYNEQFF. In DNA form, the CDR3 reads TGTGCCAGCAGCTTCGGGACTAGCGGGAGGAGATCCTACAATGAGCAGTTCTTC. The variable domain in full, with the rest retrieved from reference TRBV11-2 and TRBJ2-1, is EAGVAQSPRYKIIEKRQSVAFWCNPISGHATLYWYQQILGQGPKLLIQFQNNGVVDDSQLPKDRFSAERLKGVDSTLKIQPAKLEDSAVYLCASSFGTSGRRSYNEQFFGPGTRLTVL.

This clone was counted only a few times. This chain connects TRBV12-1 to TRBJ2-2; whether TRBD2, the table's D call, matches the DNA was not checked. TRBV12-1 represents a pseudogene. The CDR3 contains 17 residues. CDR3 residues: CASSSRLAGYPEGELFF. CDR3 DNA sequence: TGTGCCAGCAGCTCGCGACTAGCGGGGTACCCGGAGGGGGAGCTGTTTTTT.

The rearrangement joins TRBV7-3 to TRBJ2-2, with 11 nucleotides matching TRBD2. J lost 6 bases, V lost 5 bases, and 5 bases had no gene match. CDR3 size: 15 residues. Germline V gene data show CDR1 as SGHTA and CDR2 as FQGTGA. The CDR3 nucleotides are TGTGCCAGCAGCCTTAGCGGGGGGGTTCCCGGGGAGCTGTTTTTT. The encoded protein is CASSLSGGVPGELFF.

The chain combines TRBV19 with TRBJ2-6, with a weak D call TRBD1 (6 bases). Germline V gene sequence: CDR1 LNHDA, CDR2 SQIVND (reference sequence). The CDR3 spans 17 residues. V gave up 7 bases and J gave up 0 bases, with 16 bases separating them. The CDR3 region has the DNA TGTGCCAGTAAAGGAGGACAGAAAAACTCTGGGGCCAACGTCCTGACTTTC. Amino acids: CASKGGQKNSGANVLTF.